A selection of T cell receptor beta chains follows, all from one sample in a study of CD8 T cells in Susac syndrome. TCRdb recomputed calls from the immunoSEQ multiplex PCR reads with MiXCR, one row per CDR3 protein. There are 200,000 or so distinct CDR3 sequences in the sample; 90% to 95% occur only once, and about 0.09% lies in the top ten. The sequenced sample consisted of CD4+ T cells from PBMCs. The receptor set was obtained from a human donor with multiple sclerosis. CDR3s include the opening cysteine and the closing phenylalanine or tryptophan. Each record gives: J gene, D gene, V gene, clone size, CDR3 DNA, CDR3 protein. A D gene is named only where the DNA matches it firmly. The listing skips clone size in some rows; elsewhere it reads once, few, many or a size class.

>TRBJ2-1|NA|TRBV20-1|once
TGCAGTGCTAGATCTAGCGCTAACTCCTACAATGAGCAGTTCTTC
CSARSSANSYNEQFF
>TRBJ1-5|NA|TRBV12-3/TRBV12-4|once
TGTGCCAGCACCCCGATGGGGACACTCAATCAGCCCCAGCATTTT
CASTPMGTLNQPQHF
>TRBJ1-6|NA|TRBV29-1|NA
TGCAGCGTCCAACTGGTGACAGGAGTGGATTCACCCCTCCACTTT
CSVQLVTGVDSPLHF
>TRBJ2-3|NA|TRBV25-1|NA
TGTGCCAGCAGTGACCCTGGGGGCACAGATACGCAGTATTTT
CASSDPGGTDTQYF
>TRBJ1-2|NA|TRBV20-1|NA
TGCAGTGCTAGAGAATCCGAAACCTATGGCTACACCTTC
CSARESETYGYTF
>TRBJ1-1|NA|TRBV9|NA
TGTGCCAGCAGCCCCCGAAGGGACTGGGGCACTGAAGCTTTCTTT
CASSPRRDWGTEAFF
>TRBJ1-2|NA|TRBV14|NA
TGTGCCAGCTCATTGGTCCGGGGCGGAACCTATGGCTACACCTTC
CASSLVRGGTYGYTF
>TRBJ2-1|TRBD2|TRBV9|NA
TGTGCCAGCAGCGTAGAGGCGCGGGGGGGCAAAAATGAGCAGTTCTTC
CASSVEARGGKNEQFF
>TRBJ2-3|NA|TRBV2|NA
TGTGCCAGCAGTGATAATCGGGGCACAGATACGCAGTATTTT
CASSDNRGTDTQYF
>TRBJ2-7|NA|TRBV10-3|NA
TGTGCCATCAATTCGAGTCAGATCTTGACCTACGAGCAGTACTTC
CAINSSQILTYEQYF
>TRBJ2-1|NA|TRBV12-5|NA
TGTGCTAGTGGTTTAGGCAAAACAAACGGTAGTGAGCAGTTCTTC
CASGLGKTNGSEQFF
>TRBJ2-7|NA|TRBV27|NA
TGTGCCAGCAGCGAAACAAGACAGTTATCCTACGAGCAGTACTTC
CASSETRQLSYEQYF
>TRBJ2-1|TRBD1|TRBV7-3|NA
TGTGCCAGCAGCTTAAGAGGGGGCCAATACAATGAGCAGTTCTTC
CASSLRGGQYNEQFF
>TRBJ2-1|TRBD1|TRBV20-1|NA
TGCAGTGCAATTGACAGGGGATACTACAATGAGCAGTTCTTC
CSAIDRGYYNEQFF
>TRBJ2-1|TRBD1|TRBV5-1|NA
TGCGCCAGCAGCTTGTGGGACAGGGGCAATGAGCAGTTCTTC
CASSLWDRGNEQFF
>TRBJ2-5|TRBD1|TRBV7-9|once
TGTGCCAGCAGCTCCCAGACAGGGATCGTGGAGACCCAGTACTTC
CASSSQTGIVETQYF
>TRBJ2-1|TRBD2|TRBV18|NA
TGTGCCAGCCGACTAGCGGGACAGGCTAATGAGCAGTTCTTC
CASRLAGQANEQFF
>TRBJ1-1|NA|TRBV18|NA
TGTGCCAGCTCACCAGGGGGACGGGGACGGAACACTGAAGCTTTCTTT
CASSPGGRGRNTEAFF
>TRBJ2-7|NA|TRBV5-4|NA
TGTGCCAGCAGCTTGGACCGAAATTACTACGAGCAGTACTTC
CASSLDRNYYEQYF
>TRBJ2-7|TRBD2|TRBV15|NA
TGTGCCACCAGCAGAGATGGACTAGCGCTCTACGAGCAGTACTTC
CATSRDGLALYEQYF
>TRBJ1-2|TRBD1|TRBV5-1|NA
TGCGCCAGCAGCTTAGGGACAGTCGCTAACTATGGCTACACCTTC
CASSLGTVANYGYTF
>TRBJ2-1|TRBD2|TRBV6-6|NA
TGTGCCAGCGGAGCGGGGAGCTCCTACAATGAGCAGTTCTTC
CASGAGSSYNEQFF
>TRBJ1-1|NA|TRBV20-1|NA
TGCAGTGCTGGCGGGAACACTGAAGCTTTCTTT
CSAGGNTEAFF
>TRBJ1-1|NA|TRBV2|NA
TGTGCCAGCAGCGCTTCGACTCGGACTGAAGCTTTCTTT
CASSASTRTEAFF
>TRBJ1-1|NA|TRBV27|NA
TGTGCCAGCAAAGTGGTCAATATCCCGAACACTGAAGCTTTCTTT
CASKVVNIPNTEAFF
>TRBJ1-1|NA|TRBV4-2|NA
TGTGCCAGCAGCCCAGGGGACCTTGAAGCTTTCTTT
CASSPGDLEAFF
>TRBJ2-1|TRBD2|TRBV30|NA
TGTGCCTGGGCTAGCGGGGGATACAATGAGCAGTTCTTC
CAWASGGYNEQFF
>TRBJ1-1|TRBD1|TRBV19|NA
TGTGCCAGTAGTACGGGACAGGTTTGGAACACTGAAGCTTTCTTT
CASSTGQVWNTEAFF
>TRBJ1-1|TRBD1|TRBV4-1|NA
TGCGCCAGCAGCCGAGAGCTCCGGACAGGGAGGAACACTGAAGCTTTCTTT
CASSRELRTGRNTEAFF
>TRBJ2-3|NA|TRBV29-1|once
TGCAGCGAGAGGACAGTCACAGATACGCAGTATTTT
CSERTVTDTQYF
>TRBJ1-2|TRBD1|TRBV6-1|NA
TGTGCCAGCAGTGAATCCGGGACAGGGAACTATGGCTACACCTTC
CASSESGTGNYGYTF
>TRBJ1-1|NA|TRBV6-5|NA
TGTGCCAGCAGCTACGAAGTTGGGACTGAAGCTTTCTTT
CASSYEVGTEAFF
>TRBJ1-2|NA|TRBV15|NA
TGTGCCACCAGCAGAGTTCCAGGGGAGGGCTATGGCTACACCTTC
CATSRVPGEGYGYTF
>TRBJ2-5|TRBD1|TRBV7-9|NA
TGTGCCAGCCTTAACACACAGGGGGCCGAGACCCAGTACTTC
CASLNTQGAETQYF
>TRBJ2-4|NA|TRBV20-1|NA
TGCAGTGCTATCCAGGGGAGTAGAAACATTCAGTACTTC
CSAIQGSRNIQYF
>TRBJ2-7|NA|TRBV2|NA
TGTGCCAGCAGCATCCCACTCTACGAGCAGTACTTC
CASSIPLYEQYF
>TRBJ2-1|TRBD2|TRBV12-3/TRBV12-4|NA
TGTGCCAGCAGTTCGGGACTAGTTGACAATGAGCAGTTCTTC
CASSSGLVDNEQFF
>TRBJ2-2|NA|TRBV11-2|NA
TGTGCCAGCAGGGCGTTTCGTGGCACCGGGGAGCTGTTTTTT
CASRAFRGTGELFF
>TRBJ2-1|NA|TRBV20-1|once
TGCAGTGTACTTAGCAATGAGCAGTTCTTC
CSVLSNEQFF
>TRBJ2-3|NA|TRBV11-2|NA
TGTGCCAGCAGCTCCCCGCTAGCCACCGGCACAGATACGCAGTATTTT
CASSSPLATGTDTQYF
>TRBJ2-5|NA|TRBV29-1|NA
TGCAGCGTTTTTTATCAGGTGACATCCTTGGGGGAGACCCAGTACTTC
CSVFYQVTSLGETQYF
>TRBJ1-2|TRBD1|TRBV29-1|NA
TGCAGCGTTGAGGGACAGCGGGGTGGGAGCTACACCTTC
CSVEGQRGGSYTF
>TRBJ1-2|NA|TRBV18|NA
TGTGCCAGCTCACCGGAAGGACACGGGTCAACACTTGGCTACACCTTC
CASSPEGHGSTLGYTF
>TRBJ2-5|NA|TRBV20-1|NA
TGCAGTGCTTCTTTGGGGGACCTAGGGACCCAGTACTTC
CSASLGDLGTQYF
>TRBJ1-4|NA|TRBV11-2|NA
TGTGCCAGCAGCAACTCGGAAAAACTGTTTTTT
CASSNSEKLFF
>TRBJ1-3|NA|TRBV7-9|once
TGTGCCAGCAGCCCCGGAGAAAACACCATATATTTT
CASSPGENTIYF
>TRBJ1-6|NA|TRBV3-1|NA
TGTGCCAGCAGCCAAGGCTTTGAGGCAGTCTCCTATAATTCACCCCTCCACTTT
CASSQGFEAVSYNSPLHF